The clone carrying this T cell receptor beta chain was counted once. Other nucleotide sequences in the sample specify the same CDR3. Authors' data handling: Estimates of nucleated cell counts were drawn from the amplification of reference gene primers. The repertoire was sequenced with immunoSEQ multiplex PCR; TCRdb's copy has only in-frame clones and lacks some. V, J and clone size are those of that table, while D and trimming were read from the DNA. The sample has tens of thousands of clones; 70% to 90% are singletons. There are 14 residues in the CDR3. V lost 0 bases and J lost 2, with 8 bases in between. CDR1 is SGHRS, CDR2 YFSETQ, per germline. This specimen belongs to a study of blood T cell repertoires in COVID-19. Study-level background: PBMCs, B-cell-depleted T cells, or T cells were the source of the cDNA or gDNA that made up the material.

This TCR came from a woman aged 55-75 years with acute or convalescent COVID-19. Sequencing was carried out using peripheral blood. J is TRBJ2-5 and V is TRBV5-1; a weak D match, TRBD2 (5 bases). The CDR3 bases are TGCGCCAGCAGCTTGGCGGGGAGTCAAGAGACCCAGTACTTC. Translated: CASSLAGSQETQYF.